This entry lists 10 T cell receptor beta chains sequenced from one sample in a study of T cells in tuberculosis. Sequenced by immunoSEQ multiplex PCR; TCRdb stores in-frame clones only, minus some. Here the sample spans roughly 92,000 clones, more than 75% being singletons. Thawed, overnight-rested PBMC were stained with GMM-loaded CD1B tetramer, viability dye and anti-CD3, then sorted. CD1B tetramers were loaded with Rhodococcus equi-derived C32 glucose monomycolate. The sample was CD1b-GMM tetramer-negative cells sorted from PBMCs. The origin of the receptors is an adult woman with latent tuberculosis.

V usage is TRBV7-8 and J usage is TRBJ2-7; 10 positions match TRBD1. CDR3 size: 15 residues. V lost 5 bases, J lost 3 bases, and 7 bases stayed unmatched. Germline CDR1 SGHVS, CDR2 FQNEAQ. The CDR3 sequence: CASSIGTGVVYEQYV. The CDR3 bases are TGTGCCAGCAGCATTGGGACAGGGGTGGTCTACGAGCAGTACGTC.

This clone was found once. Other nucleotide sequences from this sample produce the same CDR3. The rearrangement joins TRBV30 to TRBJ2-5; perhaps TRBD2 as D (7 bases). Per the germline V gene, CDR1 is GTSNPN and CDR2 is SVGIG (reference sequence). The V gene lost 3 bases and the J gene lost 5 bases, with 13 bases spanning the gap. The CDR3 is 13 residues long. The CDR3 loop reads CAWRGGAGETQYF. In DNA, the CDR3 is TGTGCCTGGAGGGGGGGGGCCGGGGAGACCCAGTACTTC. The full variable domain, with the rest looked up from reference TRBV30 and TRBJ2-5, is SQTIHQWPATLVQPVGSPLSLECTVEGTSNPNLYWYRQAAGRGLQLLFYSVGIGQISSEVPQNLSASRPQDRQFILSSKKLLLSDSGFYLCAWRGGAGETQYFGPGTRLLVL.

The rearrangement joins TRBV5-6 to TRBJ1-2; 8 bases agree with TRBD1. CDR3 length equals 14 residues. Germline V gene lookup returns CDR1 SGHDT and CDR2 YYEEEE. V shed 4 bases, J shed 8 bases, and the junction held 10 bases outside the gene matches. This chain's CDR3 is CASSQKNRGDGYTF. CDR3 nucleotides: TGTGCCAGCAGCCAGAAAAACAGGGGGGACGGCTACACCTTC. Drawing the rest from reference TRBV5-6 and TRBJ1-2, the complete variable domain is DAGVTQSPTHLIKTRGQQVTLRCSPKSGHDTVSWYQQALGQGPQFIFQYYEEEERQRGNFPDRFSGHQFPNYSSELNVNALLLGDSALYLCASSQKNRGDGYTFGSGTRLTVV.

The chain couples TRBV19 to TRBJ1-1; D is uncertain. Germline V gene sequence: CDR1 LNHDA, CDR2 SQIVND (reference sequence). The CDR3 length is 13 residues. Trimming took 3 bases from V and 1 from J, leaving 6 bases between them. The CDR3 coding sequence is TGTGCCAGTAGTATGGAGGAGAACACTGAAGCTTTCTTT. This translates into CASSMEENTEAFF.

In nucleotides, the CDR3 is TGTGCCAGCAGCTGGCGGACTAGCGGGGGGCTGAGCACAGATACGCAGTATTTT. It is translated as CASSWRTSGGLSTDTQYF. The rearrangement joins TRBV11-2 to TRBJ2-3; TRBD2 aligns across 14 bases. The CDR3 consists of 18 residues. J lost 0 bases, V lost 4 bases, and 6 bases had no gene match. Germline CDR1 and CDR2: SGHAT and FQNNGV.

The chain joins TRBV20-1 to TRBJ2-5, with D tentatively TRBD2 (6 bases). Per the germline V gene, CDR1 is DFQATT and CDR2 is SNEGSKA (reference sequence). The CDR3 contains 11 residues. Deletions cut 7 bases from V and 4 bases from J, with 10 bases between. CDR3 region: CSGPRGETQYF. The DNA of the CDR3 is TGCAGTGGCCCGCGGGGAGAGACCCAGTACTTC.

This chain links TRBV5-1 with TRBJ2-2, with TRBD1 identical over 7 bases. Germline V gene lookup returns CDR1 SGHRS and CDR2 YFSETQ. The CDR3 has 16 residues. J gave up 4 bases and V 0 bases, and 6 bases lay outside the gene matches. The CDR3: CASSLASGGSTGELFF. The CDR3, as DNA: TGCGCCAGCAGCTTGGCCTCAGGGGGTAGCACCGGGGAGCTGTTTTTT.

This chain uses TRBV5-1 with TRBJ1-1; a possible D gene is TRBD1 (5 bases). The germline gives CDR1 SGHRS, CDR2 YFSETQ. The CDR3 has 15 residues. V dropped 0 bases and J dropped 4 bases, with 13 bases sitting between them. The DNA for the CDR3 is TGCGCCAGCAGCTTGGGTGGGGCCGGTGGCACTGAAGCTTTCTTT. Translation: CASSLGGAGGTEAFF.

This rearrangement joins TRBV7-8 to TRBJ1-1; maybe TRBD1 (5 bases). Trimming removed 6 bases from V and 2 bases from J, with 13 bases in between. In germline, CDR1 is SGHVS, CDR2 FQNEAQ. CDR3 length: 14 residues. Here the CDR3 reads CASRQDRLNTEAFF. The CDR3 DNA reads as TGTGCCAGCAGACAAGACAGACTCAACACTGAAGCTTTCTTT.

This clone was found a few times. The chain has TRBV7-8 and TRBJ2-7; TRBD2 agrees at 11 bases. V dropped 3 bases and J dropped 2; count of bases not matched to a gene: 9. From germline, CDR1 is SGHVS and CDR2 FQNEAQ. The CDR3 spans 17 residues. The CDR3 loop is CASSFASSGGTTYEQYV. The DNA for the CDR3 is TGTGCCAGCAGCTTCGCTTCTAGCGGGGGGACGACCTACGAGCAGTACGTC.